The sequence of this T cell receptor beta chain was determined in a study of T-cell memory formation after mild COVID-19. As to this clonotype: Its antigen is unknown.

Regarding the study as a whole: Shrinking CD4+ clones resided mostly in CM and EM, and CD8+ ones in EMRA. Pre-infection memory showed some responding clones, and this suggested that cross-reactive memory joined. Second-wave clones that peaked on day 37 lacked confirmed SARS-CoV-2 specificity.

The CDR3 has 13 amino acids. V lost 6 bases to trimming and J lost 3 bases, with 14 bases between them. Germline V gives CDR1 SQVTM, CDR2 ANQGSEA. Constant-segment primers and 5'RACE yielded cDNA libraries for TCR alpha and TCR beta, each carrying sample barcodes and UMIs. In TCRdb, the 5' RACE reads were re-called with MiXCR into one record per CDR3 protein. Among about 110,000 distinct CDR3 sequences listed, roughly 12% were seen once. This TCR derives from an adult woman who had mild COVID-19 (a few samples of this study predate the infection). Cell type and time point are not known. The V gene is TRBV29-1, the J gene TRBJ2-5; no definite D call. The sample taken for sequencing was PBMCs or a T cell subset sorted from them (not recorded which). In nucleotides, the CDR3 is TGCAGCGTGGCCTCGCGCGGAAAAGAGACCCAGTACTTC. It yields the protein CSVASRGKETQYF.